Each of the 3 T cell receptor beta chains below was sequenced from the same sample in a study of blood T cell repertoires in COVID-19. Assay: immunoSEQ multiplex PCR; the TCRdb copy retains only in-frame clones and omits some. The data contain more than 250,000 clones, about 86% of them seen just once; the ten biggest clones take up 1% to 1.5%. The source material was peripheral blood. Receptor source: a woman between 45 and 65 years old with acute or convalescent COVID-19.

In this sample, this clone turned up a few times. The chain employs TRBV2 and TRBJ2-7, with D perhaps matching TRBD2 (5 bases). The CDR3 has 12 residues. The V gene lost 6 bases and the J gene lost 6 bases, with 12 bases spanning the gap. Germline CDR1 is SNHLY and CDR2 is FYNNEI. CDR3 nucleotide sequence: TGTGCCAGCAGGGACCCGGGGAGCGAGCAGTACGTC. Its protein product is CASRDPGSEQYV.

The chain carries TRBV12-3 or TRBV12-4 and TRBJ1-1, with D maybe TRBD1 (6 bases). There are 13 residues in the CDR3. V dropped 3 bases and J dropped 7 bases, with 12 bases sitting between them. Written as DNA, the CDR3 is TGTGCCAGCAGTTTCGGTAGAGGGGGTGAAGCTTTCTTT. It yields the protein CASSFGRGGEAFF.

The chain uses TRBV5-5 and TRBJ1-3; the D gene is possibly TRBD1 (5 bases). Between the trimmed V and J ends, which lost 4 bases and 0 bases, there was a span of 14 bases. This CDR3 has 16 amino acids. Per the germline V gene, CDR1 is SGHKS and CDR2 is YYEKEE (reference sequence). CDR3 DNA: TGTGCCAGCAGCCTGCTAGGACATGCCTCTGGAAACACCATATATTTT. Encoded protein: CASSLLGHASGNTIYF. The whole variable domain, remainder taken from reference TRBV5-5 and TRBJ1-3, is DAGVTQSPTHLIKTRGQQVTLRCSPISGHKSVSWYQQVLGQGPQFIFQYYEKEERGRGNFPDRFSARQFPNYSSELNVNALLLGDSALYLCASSLLGHASGNTIYFGEGSWLTVV.